Listed below are T cell receptor beta chains from one sample, sequenced in a study of CD8 T cells in ankylosing spondylitis. TCRdb re-called the 5' RACE reads through MiXCR, storing one row per CDR3 protein. The sample lists approximately 290,000 distinct CDR3 sequences, less than 25% occurring once. The sequencing sample was made of blood, either unsorted or a sorted T cell fraction (not recorded which). These receptors were obtained from a female donor with ankylosing spondylitis or in good health (not recorded which). CDR3s include the opening cysteine and the closing phenylalanine or tryptophan. Each record gives: J gene, D gene, V gene, clone size, CDR3 protein, CDR3 DNA. D genes are given only for firm matches. Size is stated for part of the rows, as once, few or many counts, or as a class when the clone is expanded.

j_call: TRBJ2-7
d_call: TRBD2
v_call: TRBV3-1
clone_size: NA
cdr3_aa: CASSQISGRGNEQYF
cdr3_nt: TGTGCCAGCAGCCAAATTAGCGGGAGAGGCAACGAGCAGTACTTC

j_call: TRBJ2-5
d_call: TRBD2
v_call: TRBV20-1
clone_size: few
cdr3_aa: CSARGGRQRGAQYF
cdr3_nt: TGCAGTGCTAGGGGGGGACGCCAACGGGGGGCCCAGTACTTC

j_call: TRBJ2-2
d_call: NA
v_call: TRBV10-3
clone_size: many
cdr3_aa: CASGPQNTGELFF
cdr3_nt: TGTGCCTCGGGACCCCAGAACACCGGGGAGCTGTTTTTT

j_call: TRBJ2-5
d_call: TRBD1
v_call: TRBV20-1
clone_size: NA
cdr3_aa: CSASGSGQLRLDF
cdr3_nt: TGCAGTGCTAGTGGCTCGGGACAGCTTCGTTTGGACTTC

j_call: TRBJ1-1
d_call: NA
v_call: TRBV6-7
clone_size: once
cdr3_aa: CASSYLYVWNTEAFF
cdr3_nt: TGTGCCAGCAGTTACTTATACGTGTGGAACACTGAAGCTTTCTTT

j_call: TRBJ1-1
d_call: NA
v_call: TRBV15
clone_size: NA
cdr3_aa: CATSRDRARGRMNTEAFF
cdr3_nt: TGTGCCACCAGCAGAGATCGGGCGCGCGGGCGGATGAACACTGAAGCTTTCTTT

j_call: TRBJ1-5
d_call: NA
v_call: TRBV20-1
clone_size: NA
cdr3_aa: CSARRWSQPQHF
cdr3_nt: TGCAGTGCTAGGCGGTGGAGTCAGCCCCAGCATTTT

j_call: TRBJ2-7
d_call: TRBD2
v_call: TRBV20-1
clone_size: few
cdr3_aa: CSAGSGKGWEEQYF
cdr3_nt: TGCAGTGCTGGTAGCGGGAAGGGGTGGGAGGAGCAGTACTTC

j_call: TRBJ2-7
d_call: TRBD1
v_call: TRBV12-3/TRBV12-4
clone_size: NA
cdr3_aa: CASRRTGGRTYEQYF
cdr3_nt: TGTGCCAGCAGGCGTACAGGGGGCAGGACCTACGAGCAGTACTTC

j_call: TRBJ2-7
d_call: NA
v_call: TRBV7-9
clone_size: NA
cdr3_aa: CASSVRQAEQYF
cdr3_nt: TGTGCCAGCAGCGTCCGACAGGCGGAGCAGTACTTC

j_call: TRBJ2-1
d_call: NA
v_call: TRBV6-4
clone_size: few
cdr3_aa: CARTLDRFYNEQFF
cdr3_nt: TGTGCCAGAACTCTAGACAGGTTCTACAATGAGCAGTTCTTC

j_call: TRBJ1-1
d_call: NA
v_call: TRBV29-1
clone_size: few
cdr3_aa: CSVGLTENTEAFF
cdr3_nt: TGCAGCGTCGGTCTGACAGAGAACACTGAAGCTTTCTTT

j_call: TRBJ2-1
d_call: NA
v_call: TRBV12-3/TRBV12-4
clone_size: few
cdr3_aa: CASTPGYNEQFF
cdr3_nt: TGTGCCAGCACCCCCGGCTACAATGAGCAGTTCTTC

j_call: TRBJ2-7
d_call: TRBD2
v_call: TRBV27
clone_size: few
cdr3_aa: CASSSSLAAKQSSYEQYF
cdr3_nt: TGTGCCAGCAGTTCTTCCCTAGCGGCAAAACAGAGCTCCTACGAGCAGTACTTC

j_call: TRBJ2-5
d_call: TRBD2
v_call: TRBV6-2/TRBV6-3
clone_size: once
cdr3_aa: CASSYSRGLSQETQYF
cdr3_nt: TGTGCCAGCAGTTACTCGAGGGGACTATCCCAAGAGACCCAGTACTTC

j_call: TRBJ2-1
d_call: NA
v_call: TRBV5-5
clone_size: NA
cdr3_aa: CASSPNLAPVNEQFF
cdr3_nt: TGTGCCAGCAGCCCCAACCTCGCTCCGGTGAATGAGCAGTTCTTC

j_call: TRBJ1-1
d_call: NA
v_call: TRBV20-1
clone_size: NA
cdr3_aa: CSARGQPNTEAFF
cdr3_nt: TGCAGTGCTAGGGGGCAGCCGAACACTGAAGCTTTCTTT

j_call: TRBJ1-2
d_call: NA
v_call: TRBV7-2
clone_size: NA
cdr3_aa: CASSLPGGNYGYTF
cdr3_nt: TGTGCCAGCAGCTTACCGGGGGGAAACTATGGCTACACCTTC

j_call: TRBJ1-5
d_call: NA
v_call: TRBV10-3
clone_size: NA
cdr3_aa: CAIRDEGRPQHF
cdr3_nt: TGTGCCATCAGGGACGAAGGGAGGCCCCAGCATTTT

j_call: TRBJ1-4
d_call: NA
v_call: TRBV20-1
clone_size: few
cdr3_aa: CSARDSSTVRGKLFF
cdr3_nt: TGCAGTGCTAGAGATTCTTCGACAGTCAGGGGAAAACTGTTTTTT